This T cell receptor beta chain originates from a study of cytomegalovirus exposure and HLA in healthy donors. Concerning this clone itself: Its antigen remains unknown.

Findings and caveats of the study: What a later analysis showed was that several of the most significant clusters appeared linked to common viral pathogens.

60 Vbeta and 13 Jbeta primers were used in PCR. This table comes from immunoSEQ multiplex PCR, and its TCRdb copy is limited to in-frame clones, with some not included. The sample records around 180,000 clones, roughly 84% being singletons. V trimming: 4 bases; J trimming: 8 bases; junction bases outside the gene matches: 6. The CDR3 totals 13 residues. Germline V CDR1 and CDR2: MGHRA, YSYEKL. The sequencing sample was made of PBMCs. This receptor was taken from a girl under two years old in good health and CMV-seronegative. V is TRBV4-1 and J is TRBJ1-2; 8 positions agree with TRBD1. The CDR3 loop reads CASSRQGREGYTF. DNA of the CDR3: TGCGCCAGCAGCCGACAGGGGCGAGAAGGCTACACCTTC.